A selection of T cell receptor beta chains follows, all from one sample in a study of response to subunit inactivated influenza vaccine. TCRdb ran MiXCR on the RT-PCR reads and lists one entry per CDR3 protein. The profile covers about 520,000 distinct CDR3 sequences, with about 7.2% appearing a single time and around 14% taken by the ten largest. The starting material was PBMCs from blood, obtained around 25 months after vaccination. The receptor set was obtained from a man aged 45-69 years who received an inactivated influenza vaccine. Each CDR3 is given with its conserved first and last residue. The D gene is left open where the match is weak. The size field is filled for only some rows; it gives once, few, many or a size class.

d_call clone_size j_call v_call cdr3_length cdr3_aa cdr3_nt
NA NA TRBJ2-7 TRBV5-1 15 CASSLFTGQGYEQYF TGCGCCAGCAGCTTGTTTACAGGGCAAGGTTACGAGCAGTACTTC
NA NA TRBJ1-2 TRBV5-1 13 CASSLVMADGYTF TGCGCCAGCAGCCTCGTCATGGCGGATGGCTACACCTTC
NA NA TRBJ2-1 TRBV27 13 CASSLRGPDEQFF TGTGCCAGCAGTTTGCGGGGACCGGATGAGCAGTTCTTC
TRBD1 many TRBJ2-7 TRBV28 12 CASSRGPYEQYF TGTGCCAGCAGCAGGGGGCCCTACGAGCAGTACTTC
NA many TRBJ2-1 TRBV6-2/TRBV6-3 18 CASSYVGRLVQGHNEQFF TGTGCCAGCAGTTACGTAGGGAGGCTAGTCCAAGGGCACAATGAGCAGTTCTTC
TRBD2 few TRBJ2-5 TRBV20-1 16 CSARGTSGRALETQYF TGCAGTGCTAGAGGGACTAGCGGGAGGGCCTTGGAGACCCAGTACTTC
NA NA TRBJ2-7 TRBV20-1 13 CSARGRGSYEQYF TGCAGTGCTAGGGGCAGGGGTTCCTACGAGCAGTACTTC
TRBD2 many TRBJ2-3 TRBV6-5 15 CATALGSGSADTQYF TGTGCCACCGCTCTCGGTAGCGGGAGTGCAGATACGCAGTATTTT
NA NA TRBJ1-5 TRBV20-1 12 CSARIRDQPQHF TGCAGTGCTAGAATCAGGGATCAGCCCCAGCATTTT
TRBD2 once TRBJ2-1 TRBV29-1 15 CSVKPTSGRAYEQFF TGCAGCGTTAAGCCGACTAGCGGGAGGGCCTATGAGCAGTTCTTC
NA NA TRBJ1-2 TRBV20-1 11 CSATRVYGYTF TGCAGTGCTACTAGGGTCTATGGCTACACCTTC
TRBD2 many TRBJ2-3 TRBV5-6 15 CASSLAGRGTDTQYF TGTGCCAGCAGCTTGGCCGGGAGGGGGACAGATACGCAGTATTTT
NA NA TRBJ2-7 TRBV11-2 15 CASSTAIGPTYEQYF TGTGCCAGCAGTACTGCGATAGGCCCGACCTACGAGCAGTACTTC
NA few TRBJ1-6 TRBV15 15 CATSDRTAYNSPLHF TGTGCCACCAGCGATAGGACAGCCTATAATTCACCCCTCCACTTT
NA few TRBJ1-6 TRBV29-1 15 CSVAESRAGNSPLHF TGCAGCGTTGCGGAGTCCAGAGCGGGAAATTCACCCCTCCACTTT
TRBD1 many TRBJ1-4 TRBV3-1 15 CASSLAGQGGEKLFF TGTGCCAGCAGCCTCGCCGGACAGGGCGGCGAAAAACTGTTTTTT
NA few TRBJ1-2 TRBV7-9 15 CASSITGQASRGYTF TGTGCCAGCAGCATCACAGGGCAGGCCAGCCGGGGCTACACCTTC
TRBD2 few TRBJ2-1 TRBV20-1 16 CSARQGLARAYNEQFF TGCAGTGCTAGACAGGGACTAGCTCGGGCCTACAATGAGCAGTTCTTC
NA few TRBJ2-7 TRBV12-3/TRBV12-4 13 CASSLNTAYEQYF TGTGCCAGCAGTTTAAATACTGCCTACGAGCAGTACTTC
NA NA TRBJ2-1 TRBV6-2/TRBV6-3 17 CASSYSPKLLGLDEQFF TGTGCCAGCAGTTACTCACCTAAACTACTAGGATTAGATGAGCAGTTCTTC
NA few TRBJ2-5 TRBV15 17 CATSREGGGVGPETQYF TGTGCCACCAGCAGAGAAGGGGGAGGGGTTGGACCAGAGACCCAGTACTTC
NA many TRBJ2-1 TRBV5-1 13 CASRPLSYNEQFF TGCGCCAGCAGACCCCTCTCCTACAATGAGCAGTTCTTC
TRBD2 NA TRBJ2-1 TRBV20-1 16 CSARVFGTSGRNEQFF TGCAGTGCTAGAGTCTTTGGGACTAGCGGGAGAAATGAGCAGTTCTTC
TRBD1 once TRBJ2-7 TRBV6-1 13 CASRGTGGYEQYF TGTGCCAGCAGGGGCACAGGGGGCTACGAGCAGTACTTC
NA NA TRBJ2-7 TRBV7-2 13 CASGQGKGYEQYF TGTGCCAGCGGTCAGGGGAAGGGCTACGAGCAGTACTTC
NA NA TRBJ2-1 TRBV7-6 14 CASSSSSIHNEQFF TGTGCCAGCAGCTCCTCCTCGATCCACAATGAGCAGTTCTTC
TRBD1 few TRBJ1-1 TRBV7-9 15 CASSSEDRGNAEAFF TGTGCCAGCAGCTCAGAAGACAGGGGTAACGCTGAAGCTTTCTTT
NA once TRBJ2-5 TRBV27 13 CASSRLTQETQYF TGTGCCAGCAGTCGACTGACACAAGAGACCCAGTACTTC
NA NA TRBJ1-1 TRBV2 17 CASSSPGRSPWDTEAFF TGTGCCAGCAGCTCCCCGGGGCGTTCGCCATGGGACACTGAAGCTTTCTTT
NA few TRBJ2-1 TRBV11-3 14 CASSPTGEGNEQFF TGTGCCAGCAGCCCGACAGGGGAGGGCAATGAGCAGTTCTTC
TRBD1 NA TRBJ1-5 TRBV10-3 13 CSITKDRDQPQHF TGTTCCATCACCAAAGACAGGGACCAGCCCCAGCATTTT
NA few TRBJ1-5 TRBV19 14 CATSSTGVGQPQHF TGTGCCACCTCCTCGACAGGCGTGGGTCAGCCCCAGCATTTT
TRBD2 many TRBJ2-5 TRBV4-3 16 CASSQDWRGGQETQYF TGCGCCAGCAGCCAAGATTGGCGGGGGGGACAAGAGACCCAGTACTTC
NA NA TRBJ2-7 TRBV5-1 15 CASSFNGQGGYEQYF TGCGCCAGCAGCTTTAACGGACAGGGAGGGTACGAGCAGTACTTC
NA NA TRBJ1-4 TRBV4-1 16 CASSQEQLRAREKLFF TGCGCCAGCAGCCAAGAACAGCTCCGGGCTAGAGAAAAACTGTTTTTT
TRBD2 few TRBJ2-7 TRBV27 15 CASSRERGISYEQYF TGTGCCAGCAGTCGGGAGCGGGGGATCTCCTACGAGCAGTACTTC
NA many TRBJ2-7 TRBV20-1 11 CSARGSHEQYF TGCAGTGCCAGGGGTTCCCACGAGCAGTACTTC
TRBD2 few TRBJ2-5 TRBV7-9 16 CASSSFLSGRKETQYF TGTGCCAGCAGCTCTTTCCTTAGCGGGAGGAAAGAGACCCAGTACTTC
NA many TRBJ2-5 TRBV6-5 15 CASSSSGHVQETQYF TGTGCCAGCAGTTCCTCCGGACACGTCCAAGAGACCCAGTACTTC